This TCR beta chain came from a study of T cell responses to AZD1222 COVID-19 vaccine. Study details: Pooled samples include second doses given at about 4 or 12 weeks. Study results and caveats: Spike-wide coverage was observed for vaccine-associated CD4 TCRs, with dominant responses at 160-218 and 743-854. Once two AZD1222 doses were given, Spike-specific TCR breadth and depth went up. Clonal diversity was possibly underestimated, and the donors were mostly white British, with more females.

The CDR3 consists of 15 residues. Germline CDR1 reads SGHTA; CDR2 reads FQGNSA. The V gene lost 3 bases and the J gene lost 3 bases, with 12 bases spanning the gap. About this clone: The antigen remains undetermined.

The method was immunoSEQ multiplex PCR; TCRdb's version includes in-frame clones alone and lacks a portion of them. This table has under 200,000 clones, about 95% appearing once. This TCR was sampled from an adult in good health. The sample consisted of peripheral blood, taken on day 0 of AZD1222 vaccination. The chain carries TRBV7-2 and TRBJ2-1; no definite D call. For the CDR3, the DNA is TGTGCCAGCAGCTTTGGTTCGCAGAGCTACAATGAGCAGTTCTTC. As protein: CASSFGSQSYNEQFF.